This TCR beta chain is drawn from a study of patients with pleural tuberculosis. This clonotype was detected ten times or more. From germline, CDR1 is SGHAT and CDR2 FQNNGV. The CDR3 runs to 13 residues. Deletions cut 6 bases from V and 5 bases from J, with 12 bases between. MiXCR was run by TCRdb on the reads, yielding one entry per CDR3 protein. The sample lists 29,000 or so distinct CDR3 sequences, about a sixth occurring once. Sequencing used peripheral blood. The receptor comes from a human donor with pleural tuberculosis. This rearrangement joins TRBV11-2 to TRBJ2-3, with a possible D match to TRBD1 (6 bases). The CDR3 here is CASRLTGVDTQYF. CDR3 sequence (DNA): TGTGCCAGCAGGTTGACAGGAGTAGATACGCAGTATTTT.